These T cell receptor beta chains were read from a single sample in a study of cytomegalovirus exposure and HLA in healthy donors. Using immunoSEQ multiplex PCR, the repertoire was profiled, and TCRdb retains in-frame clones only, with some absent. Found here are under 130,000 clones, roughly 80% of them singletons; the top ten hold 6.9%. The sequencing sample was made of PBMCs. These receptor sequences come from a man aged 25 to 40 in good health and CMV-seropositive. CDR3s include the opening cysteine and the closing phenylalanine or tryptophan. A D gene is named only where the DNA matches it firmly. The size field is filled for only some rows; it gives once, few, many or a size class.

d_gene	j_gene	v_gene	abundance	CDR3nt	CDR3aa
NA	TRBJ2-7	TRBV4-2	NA	TGTGCCAGCAGCCAAGGGGGCCAGCTCTACGAGCAGTACTTC	CASSQGGQLYEQYF
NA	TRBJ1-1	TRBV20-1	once	TGCAGTGCTCCCGGCCAGGAAGCAGCTTTCTTT	CSAPGQEAAFF
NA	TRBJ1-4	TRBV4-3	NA	TGCGCCAGCAGCCGGGGGAGGCTAACTAATGAAAAACTGTTTTTT	CASSRGRLTNEKLFF
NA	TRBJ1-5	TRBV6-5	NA	TGTGCCAGCAGCAGGGAATTCCAGCATTTT	CASSREFQHF
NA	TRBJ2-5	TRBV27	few	TGCGCCGCCGGCGCGGGGCGTAGAGAGACCCAGTACTTC	CAAGAGRRETQYF
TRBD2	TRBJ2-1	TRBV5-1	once	TGCGCCAGCAGCTTGCGCGGGGGGGCGTTCGATGAGCAGTTCTTC	CASSLRGGAFDEQFF
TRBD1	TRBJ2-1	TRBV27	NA	TGTGCCAGCAGGCCTATTTACACAGGGGTAGGAAATGAGCAGTTCTTC	CASRPIYTGVGNEQFF
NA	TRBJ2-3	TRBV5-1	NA	TGCGCCAGCAGCTTTGTGGACAGCGCAGATACGCAGTATTTT	CASSFVDSADTQYF
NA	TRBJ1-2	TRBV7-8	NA	TGTGCCAGCGCACATGAGGTATTCTATGGCTACACCTTC	CASAHEVFYGYTF
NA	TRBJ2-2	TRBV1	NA	TGCACCAGCTTCAGGAGGGCTAACACCGGGGAGCTGTTTTTT	CTSFRRANTGELFF
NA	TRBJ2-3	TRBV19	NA	TGTGCCAGTAGTATAGAATCCAGCGGGCCTGGGATGACGCAGTATTTT	CASSIESSGPGMTQYF
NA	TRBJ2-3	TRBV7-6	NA	TGTGCCAGCAGCTTACTCCCCCCCGGCACAGATACGCAGTATTTT	CASSLLPPGTDTQYF
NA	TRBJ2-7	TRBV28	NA	TGTGCCAGCAGCCAGGTGAACGAGCAGTACTTC	CASSQVNEQYF
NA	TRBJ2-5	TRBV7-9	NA	TGTGCCAGCAGCTTAGGGGCCTTCAGGGGAGAGACCCAGTACTTC	CASSLGAFRGETQYF
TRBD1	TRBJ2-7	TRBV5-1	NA	TGCGCCAGCAGCTTGGCCCGGGGGACAGGGGGCGCGGGACTGAGGGACGGCGAGCAGTACTTC	CASSLARGTGGAGLRDGEQYF
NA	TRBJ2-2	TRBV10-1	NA	TGCGCCAGCAGTGAGTCGAAAGCTAACACCGGGGAGCTGTTTTTT	CASSESKANTGELFF
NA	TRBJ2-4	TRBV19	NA	TGTGCCAGTAGTCCGGACGGGGGTCGTAACATTCAGTACTTC	CASSPDGGRNIQYF
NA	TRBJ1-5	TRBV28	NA	TGTGCCAGCACCCGGGGTCATAGCAATCAGCCCCAGCATTTT	CASTRGHSNQPQHF
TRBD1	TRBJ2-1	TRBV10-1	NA	TGCGCCAGCAGTGACCTTATGACAGGGGCCTCCTACAATGAGCAGTTCTTC	CASSDLMTGASYNEQFF
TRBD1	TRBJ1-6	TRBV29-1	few	TGCAGCGTTGAGTGGACAGGGGGAAATTCACCCCTCCACTTT	CSVEWTGGNSPLHF
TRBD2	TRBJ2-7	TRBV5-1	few	TGCGCCAGCAAACCGGCTAGCGGGGACAACGAGCAGTACTTC	CASKPASGDNEQYF
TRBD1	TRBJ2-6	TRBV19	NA	TGTGCCAGTAGTGGGGGACAGGGGTCTGGGGCCAACGTCCTGACTTTC	CASSGGQGSGANVLTF
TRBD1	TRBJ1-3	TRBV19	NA	TGTGCCAGTAGCCCCCTAGACAGGGGGTCAGGAAACACCATATATTTT	CASSPLDRGSGNTIYF
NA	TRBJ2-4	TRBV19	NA	TGTGCCAGTATCCGGGGGGCAGACATTCAGTACTTC	CASIRGADIQYF
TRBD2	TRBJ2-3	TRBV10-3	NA	TGTGCCATCAGTGAGGGGAGTGGGGGGGTGGATACGCAGTATTTT	CAISEGSGGVDTQYF
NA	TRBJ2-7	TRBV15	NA	TGTGCCACCAGCCCCGTGGTGAGCTCCTACGAGCAGTACTTC	CATSPVVSSYEQYF
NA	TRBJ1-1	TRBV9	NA	TGTGCCAGCAGCGGGGGGCCGGACACTGAAGCTTTCTTT	CASSGGPDTEAFF
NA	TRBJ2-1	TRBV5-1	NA	TGCGCCAGCAGCCCGGACACTACTTCCTACAATGAGCAGTTCTTC	CASSPDTTSYNEQFF
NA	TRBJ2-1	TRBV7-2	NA	TGTGCCAGCAGCTTTACCCGGTACAATGAGCAGTTCTTC	CASSFTRYNEQFF
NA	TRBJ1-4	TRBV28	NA	TGTGCCAGCAGTCGGGGAAGTAATGAAAAACTGTTTTTT	CASSRGSNEKLFF
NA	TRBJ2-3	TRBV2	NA	TGTGCCAGCAGTGAGGAGAGCACAGATACGCAGTATTTT	CASSEESTDTQYF
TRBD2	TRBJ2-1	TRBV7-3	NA	TGTGCCAGCAGCTTGACTAGCGGGGGTCCCAATGAGCAGTTCTTC	CASSLTSGGPNEQFF
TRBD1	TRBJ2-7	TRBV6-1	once	TGTGCCAGCGGACCCCAGGGGGACAAAGGGGAGCAGTACTTC	CASGPQGDKGEQYF
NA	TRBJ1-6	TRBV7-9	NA	TGTGCCAGCAGGCGGACAGAGTATAATTCACCCCTCCACTTT	CASRRTEYNSPLHF
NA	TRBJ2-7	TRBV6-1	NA	TGTGCCAGCACTGACACGGGACATCCCTACGAGCAGTACTTC	CASTDTGHPYEQYF
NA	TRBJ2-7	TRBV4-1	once	TGCGCCAGCAGCCAAGATGGCCAGGGGAACTACGAGCAGTACTTC	CASSQDGQGNYEQYF
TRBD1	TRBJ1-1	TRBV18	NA	TGTGCCAGCTCGTGGGACAGGGGGAACACTGAAGCTTTCTTT	CASSWDRGNTEAFF
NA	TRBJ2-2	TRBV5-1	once	TGCGCCAGCAGCTTGACTTACAGGGCTCGGGTCGGGGAGCTGTTTTTT	CASSLTYRARVGELFF
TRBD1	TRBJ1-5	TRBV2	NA	TGTGCCAGCCGGGACAGGGAAAACCAGCCCCAGCATTTT	CASRDRENQPQHF
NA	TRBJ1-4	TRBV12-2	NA	TGTGCAAGTCGCTTTTCCCAGGGGCACCACGCGACTAATGAAAAACTGTTTTTT	CASRFSQGHHATNEKLFF
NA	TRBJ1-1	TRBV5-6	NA	TGTGCCAGCAGCAGCCGGGACAAAGTATATACTGAAGCTTTCTTT	CASSSRDKVYTEAFF
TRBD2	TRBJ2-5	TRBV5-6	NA	TGTGCCAGCAGCCAAAGGCTGGGACTAGCGACGTATTGGGAGTACTTC	CASSQRLGLATYWEYF